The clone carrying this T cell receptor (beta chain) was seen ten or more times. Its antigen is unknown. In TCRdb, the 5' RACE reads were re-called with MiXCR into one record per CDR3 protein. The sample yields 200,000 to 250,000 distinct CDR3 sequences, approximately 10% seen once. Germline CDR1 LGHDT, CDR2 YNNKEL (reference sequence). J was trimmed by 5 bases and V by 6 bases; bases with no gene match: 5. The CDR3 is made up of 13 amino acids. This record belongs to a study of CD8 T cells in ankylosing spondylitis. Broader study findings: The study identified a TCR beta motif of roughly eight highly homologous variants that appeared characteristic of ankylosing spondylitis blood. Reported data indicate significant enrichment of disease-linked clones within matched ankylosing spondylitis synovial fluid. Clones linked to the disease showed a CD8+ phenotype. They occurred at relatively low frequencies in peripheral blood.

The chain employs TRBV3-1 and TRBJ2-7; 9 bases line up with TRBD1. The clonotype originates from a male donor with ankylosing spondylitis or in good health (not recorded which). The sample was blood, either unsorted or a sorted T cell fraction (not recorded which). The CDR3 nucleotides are TGTGCCAGCAGGCTCGGACAGGGGAACGAGCAGTACTTC. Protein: CASRLGQGNEQYF.